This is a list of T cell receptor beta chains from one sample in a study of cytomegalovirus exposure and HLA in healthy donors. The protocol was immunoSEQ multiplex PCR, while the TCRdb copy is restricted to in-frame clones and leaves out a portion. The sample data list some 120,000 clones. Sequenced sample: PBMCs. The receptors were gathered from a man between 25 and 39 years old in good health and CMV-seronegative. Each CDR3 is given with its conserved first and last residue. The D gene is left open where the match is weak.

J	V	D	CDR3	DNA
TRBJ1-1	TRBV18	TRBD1	CAGQGQANTEAFF	TGTGCCGGACAGGGACAGGCCAACACTGAAGCTTTCTTT
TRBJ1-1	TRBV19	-	CASSTTYPMNTEAFF	TGTGCCAGTAGTACTACCTACCCCATGAACACTGAAGCTTTCTTT
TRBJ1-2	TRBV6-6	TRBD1	CASSYVGQGNYGYTF	TGTGCCAGCAGTTACGTGGGACAGGGGAACTATGGCTACACCTTC
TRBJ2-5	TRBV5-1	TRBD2	CASSLGSTSGQETQYF	TGCGCCAGCAGCTTGGGAAGTACTAGCGGCCAAGAGACCCAGTACTTC
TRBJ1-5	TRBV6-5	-	CASSRGEGQPQHF	TGTGCCAGCAGCCGTGGTGAGGGTCAGCCCCAGCATTTT
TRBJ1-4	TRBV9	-	CASSPESRREKLFF	TGTGCCAGCAGCCCCGAATCTAGGCGTGAAAAACTGTTTTTT
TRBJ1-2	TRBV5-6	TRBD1	CASSRGQGYGYTF	TGTGCCAGCAGCCGGGGACAGGGCTATGGCTACACCTTC
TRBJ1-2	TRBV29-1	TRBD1	CSGGQGNYGYTF	TGCAGCGGGGGACAGGGTAACTATGGCTACACCTTC
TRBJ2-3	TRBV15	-	CATSRDLGSVGDTQYF	TGTGCCACCAGCAGAGATCTTGGGAGCGTCGGAGATACGCAGTATTTT
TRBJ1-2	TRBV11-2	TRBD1	CASSETGGRRIGGYTF	TGTGCCAGCAGCGAGACAGGGGGCCGGAGGATAGGTGGCTACACCTTC
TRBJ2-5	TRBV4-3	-	CASSHRGASGQYQETQYF	TGCGCCAGCAGCCACCGGGGGGCTAGCGGCCAGTACCAAGAGACCCAGTACTTC
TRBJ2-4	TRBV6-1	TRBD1	CASSRTGTVKNIQYF	TGTGCCAGCAGCCGAACCGGGACAGTCAAAAACATTCAGTACTTC
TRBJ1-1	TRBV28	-	CASSFTPGSTEAFF	TGTGCCAGCAGTTTTACCCCTGGGAGTACTGAAGCTTTCTTT
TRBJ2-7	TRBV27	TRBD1	CASSYFGQGRRYEQYF	TGTGCCAGCAGTTACTTCGGACAGGGACGGCGCTACGAGCAGTACTTC
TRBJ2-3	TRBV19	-	CASSIGSGDTTDTQYF	TGTGCCAGTAGTATAGGGTCAGGGGACACCACAGATACGCAGTATTTT
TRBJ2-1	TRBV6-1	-	CASSPTSSSYNEQFF	TGTGCCAGCAGTCCTACGTCGAGCTCCTACAATGAGCAGTTCTTC
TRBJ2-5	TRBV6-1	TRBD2	CASSELAGGGETQYF	TGTGCCAGCAGTGAACTAGCGGGGGGTGGGGAGACCCAGTACTTC
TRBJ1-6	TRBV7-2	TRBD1	CASSLITGGGFTSPLHF	TGTGCCAGCAGTTTAATTACAGGGGGCGGATTTACTTCACCCCTCCACTTT
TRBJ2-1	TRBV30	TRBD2	CAWSASAGGYNEQFF	TGTGCCTGGAGTGCATCAGCGGGGGGGTACAATGAGCAGTTCTTC
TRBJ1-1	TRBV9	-	CASSVALNTEAFF	TGTGCCAGCAGCGTAGCCTTGAACACTGAAGCTTTCTTT
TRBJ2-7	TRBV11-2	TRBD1	CASSRGGQTSSYEQYF	TGTGCCAGCAGCCGAGGGGGACAGACGAGCTCCTACGAGCAGTACTTC
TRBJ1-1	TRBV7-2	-	CASTIRTRAMNTEAFF	TGTGCCAGCACTATTAGAACGAGGGCGATGAACACTGAAGCTTTCTTT
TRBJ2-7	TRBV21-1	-	CASSNPGQGAQAQHEQYF	TGTGCCAGCAGCAATCCGGGACAGGGGGCACAGGCCCAGCACGAGCAGTACTTC
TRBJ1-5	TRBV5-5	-	CASSPGHYNQPQHF	TGTGCCAGCAGCCCTGGACATTACAATCAGCCCCAGCATTTT
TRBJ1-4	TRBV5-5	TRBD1	CASSLAGTDEKLFF	TGTGCCAGCAGCTTGGCCGGGACAGATGAAAAACTGTTTTTT
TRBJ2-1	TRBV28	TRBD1	CASSLLGTGGMHEQFF	TGTGCCAGCAGTTTATTAGGGACAGGGGGCATGCATGAGCAGTTCTTC
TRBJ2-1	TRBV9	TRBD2	CASSPTWGPGGNEQFF	TGTGCCAGCAGCCCCACCTGGGGTCCGGGGGGCAATGAGCAGTTCTTC
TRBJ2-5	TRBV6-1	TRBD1	CATRRGPQGQETQYF	TGTGCCACCAGAAGGGGGCCCCAGGGGCAAGAGACCCAGTACTTC
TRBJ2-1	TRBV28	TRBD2	CASSPGTSIGNEQFF	TGTGCCAGCAGCCCCGGGACTAGTATAGGAAATGAGCAGTTCTTC
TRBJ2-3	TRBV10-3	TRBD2	CATRVAGVAGTDTQYF	TGTGCCACCAGAGTAGCGGGGGTTGCGGGGACAGATACGCAGTATTTT